This T cell receptor (beta chain) was identified during a study of immune evolution from preneoplasia to lung adenocarcinoma. The CDR3 consists of 17 residues. With 1 base clipped from V and 4 bases from J, the junction kept 11 bases outside the gene matches. CDR1 and CDR2 from the germline V gene are SGHTA and FQGNSA. Produced via immunoSEQ multiplex PCR; TCRdb's table is partial and in-frame only. This table has around 5,100 clones, 76% appearing once. General study results and limits: Normal lung had highest clonality; later lesions appeared denser, more diverse.

Notes on this clone: Its target is unknown.

The chain is built from TRBV7-2 and TRBJ2-7, with 9 bases that match TRBD2. The sequence was collected from a person aged 60-79 years with lung adenocarcinoma. The sequencing sample was made of FFPE adjacent normal lung tissue. CDR3: CASSLESGGGAPYEQYF. The CDR3, as DNA: TGTGCCAGCAGCTTAGAATCCGGCGGGGGGGCCCCGTACGAGCAGTACTTC.